The 7 T cell receptor beta chains given below trace back to one sample, sequenced in a study of shared clonotypes between healthy human individuals. The table came from immunoSEQ multiplex PCR; TCRdb's copy has only in-frame clones and leaves some out. The sample shows some 1.5 million clones, roughly 96% of them seen only once. The sample was naive CD4+ T cells sorted from blood. Subset of the sample: CD45RA+ positively selected. The receptors were sampled from a man aged 25 to 40 in good health.

The sample holds one count of this clone. The chain uses TRBV7-9 and TRBJ2-3; 10 bases are shared with TRBD2. CDR3 length equals 16 residues. Trimming took 5 bases from V and 6 from J; bases not matched to a gene: 11. CDR1 and CDR2 from the germline V gene are SEHNR and FQNEAQ (reference sequence). The CDR3 region has the DNA TGTGCCAGCAGCATGACCCTAGCGGGAGAAGGGGATACGCAGTATTTT. Protein: CASSMTLAGEGDTQYF.

The chain links TRBV27 to TRBJ2-3; D gene uncertain. V lost 7 bases to trimming and J lost 2 bases, with 13 bases between them. The CDR3 extends over 14 amino acids. Germline CDR1 is MNHEY and CDR2 is SMNVEV (reference sequence). CDR3 sequence reads: CASKGRWDTDTQYF. The CDR3 nucleotides are TGTGCCAGCAAAGGTCGGTGGGACACAGATACGCAGTATTTT.

The chain uses TRBV10-1 and TRBJ1-1; maybe TRBD1 (6 bases). Germline CDR1 and CDR2: WNHNN and SYGVQD (reference sequence). The V end was cut by 4 bases, the J end by 3 bases, with 12 bases between. The CDR3 is made up of 14 amino acids. CDR3 nucleotides: TGCGCCAGCAGTGGGACGCAGGGGCACACTGAAGCTTTCTTT. Its protein product is CASSGTQGHTEAFF.

This chain links TRBV5-6 with TRBJ1-1; D uncertain. This CDR3 has 14 residues. Germline values: CDR1 SGHDT, CDR2 YYEEEE. The germline V and J ends were trimmed by 6 bases and 1 base, with 13 bases remaining between them. The CDR3 nucleotides are TGTGCCAGCACCGGGCTAGTGGCGAACACTGAAGCTTTCTTT. Its translation is CASTGLVANTEAFF.

The CDR3 sequence is CASSLGGASSLYEQYF. CDR3 nucleotides: TGTGCCAGCAGTCTGGGCGGGGCCTCAAGCCTCTACGAGCAGTACTTC. V and J are TRBV5-4 and TRBJ2-7, with a tentative D call TRBD2 (6 bases). Germline CDR1 SGHNT, CDR2 YYREEE (reference sequence). The CDR3 contains 16 residues. The V end was cut by 5 bases, the J end by 3 bases, with 21 bases between. Combining the CDR3 with reference TRBV5-4 and TRBJ2-7 gives the whole variable domain ETGVTQSPTHLIKTRGQQVTLRCSSQSGHNTVSWYQQALGQGPQFIFQYYREEENGRGNFPPRFSGLQFPNYSSELNVNALELDDSALYLCASSLGGASSLYEQYFGPGTRLTVT.

The CDR3 reads CASSPPAGAVGEQYF. CDR3 DNA: TGTGCCAGCTCACCACCGGCGGGGGCGGTAGGCGAGCAGTACTTC. This chain joins TRBV18 and TRBJ2-7; D perhaps matches TRBD2 (7 bases). Germline CDR1 and CDR2: KGHSH and LQKENI. Trimming took 0 bases from V and 6 from J, leaving 15 bases between them. The CDR3 length is 15 residues.

This sequence joins TRBV11-2 and TRBJ2-7; tentative D call: TRBD2 (5 bases). The CDR3 has 15 amino acids. V gave up 1 base and J gave up 2 bases, with 12 bases separating them. The V gene's germline CDR1 is SGHAT and CDR2 FQNNGV. In DNA form, the CDR3 reads TGTGCCAGCAGCTTAGTGGGCCGGGATCCCTACGAGCAGTACTTC. It yields the protein CASSLVGRDPYEQYF.